A selection of T cell receptor beta chains follows, all from one sample in a study of T cells in Graves' hyperthyroidism and ophthalmopathy. TCRdb reprocessed the multiplex PCR reads via MiXCR and lists one record per CDR3 protein. The repertoire includes around 600,000 distinct CDR3 sequences, just under 45% of them detected once, and approximately 7.2% sits in the top ten. What was sequenced was peripheral blood or thyroid tissue (not recorded which). These receptors all come from an adult man with Graves' disease, either hyperthyroidism or ophthalmopathy (not recorded which). CDR3s include the opening cysteine and the closing phenylalanine or tryptophan. Each record gives: CDR3 DNA, CDR3 protein, CDR3 length, clone size, V gene, J gene, D gene. D genes are given only for firm matches. Size is omitted from some rows. Given values are once, few, many or a class for expanded clones.

TGTGCCAGCAGCTTGGACGGCGGGAGTATCCACGAGCAGTACTTC,CASSLDGGSIHEQYF,15,-,TRBV7-3,TRBJ2-7,TRBD2
TGCAGTGCTAGAGTCGAAGCAGGGTTTGGCTACACCTTC,CSARVEAGFGYTF,13,-,TRBV20-1,TRBJ1-2,-
TGTGCCAGCAGCTTTGCTAGCGGGATCTACGAGCAGTACTTC,CASSFASGIYEQYF,14,-,TRBV7-2,TRBJ2-7,TRBD2
TGTGCCAGCAGCGGAGAACGGCTAGCGGGGAGCTCTGGGGCCAACGTCCTGACTTTC,CASSGERLAGSSGANVLTF,19,-,TRBV9,TRBJ2-6,TRBD2
TGTGCCAGCAGCCCCCGCCAGGTGACTGAAGCTTTCTTT,CASSPRQVTEAFF,13,-,TRBV6-1,TRBJ1-1,-
TGCAGTGCTAGAGTTCGGATGCATAGGAACACTGAAGCTTTCTTT,CSARVRMHRNTEAFF,15,-,TRBV20-1,TRBJ1-1,-
TGCGCCAGCAGCCAAGATCCTCGAGACGAAAAACTGTTTTTT,CASSQDPRDEKLFF,14,few,TRBV7-9,TRBJ1-4,-
TGTGCCAGCATCCGGACGTATATGAACACTGAAGCTTTCTTT,CASIRTYMNTEAFF,14,many,TRBV2,TRBJ1-1,-
TGTGCCAGCAGTGACACTAGCGGGATCTCCTATAATTCACCCCTCCACTTT,CASSDTSGISYNSPLHF,17,-,TRBV6-4,TRBJ1-6,-
TGTGCCAGCCCCCGGCGGGAGTTAAGCAATCAGCCCCAGCATTTT,CASPRRELSNQPQHF,15,-,TRBV7-9,TRBJ1-5,-
TGTGCCAGCACCGGGACAGGGGGGACGCTTTACGAGCAGTACTTC,CASTGTGGTLYEQYF,15,-,TRBV2,TRBJ2-7,TRBD1
TGTGCCAGCAGCCAAACCGGGAACACCGGGGGGCTGTTTTTT,CASSQTGNTGGLFF,14,-,TRBV7-6,TRBJ2-2,-
TGTGCCAGCACCGAGGTTGGGGGAAAAGAGACCCAGTACTTC,CASTEVGGKETQYF,14,-,TRBV7-9,TRBJ2-5,-
TGTGCCATCAGCGGGAGGTCCTCTGGGGCCAACGTCCTGACTTTC,CAISGRSSGANVLTF,15,-,TRBV10-3,TRBJ2-6,TRBD2
TGTGCCAGCAGCTTGTTCAGGGGCTATGGCTACACCTTC,CASSLFRGYGYTF,13,few,TRBV5-6,TRBJ1-2,-
TGTGCCAGCAGCATAGGACAGGGTGGTTCACCCCTCCACTTT,CASSIGQGGSPLHF,14,many,TRBV2,TRBJ1-6,TRBD1
TGTGCCATCAGTAACAGGGGGCCGGATCAGCCCCAGCATTTT,CAISNRGPDQPQHF,14,many,TRBV10-3,TRBJ1-5,TRBD1
TGTGCCACTAAGACGAACGGGGGGAACACTGAAGCTTTCTTT,CATKTNGGNTEAFF,14,-,TRBV11-2,TRBJ1-1,-